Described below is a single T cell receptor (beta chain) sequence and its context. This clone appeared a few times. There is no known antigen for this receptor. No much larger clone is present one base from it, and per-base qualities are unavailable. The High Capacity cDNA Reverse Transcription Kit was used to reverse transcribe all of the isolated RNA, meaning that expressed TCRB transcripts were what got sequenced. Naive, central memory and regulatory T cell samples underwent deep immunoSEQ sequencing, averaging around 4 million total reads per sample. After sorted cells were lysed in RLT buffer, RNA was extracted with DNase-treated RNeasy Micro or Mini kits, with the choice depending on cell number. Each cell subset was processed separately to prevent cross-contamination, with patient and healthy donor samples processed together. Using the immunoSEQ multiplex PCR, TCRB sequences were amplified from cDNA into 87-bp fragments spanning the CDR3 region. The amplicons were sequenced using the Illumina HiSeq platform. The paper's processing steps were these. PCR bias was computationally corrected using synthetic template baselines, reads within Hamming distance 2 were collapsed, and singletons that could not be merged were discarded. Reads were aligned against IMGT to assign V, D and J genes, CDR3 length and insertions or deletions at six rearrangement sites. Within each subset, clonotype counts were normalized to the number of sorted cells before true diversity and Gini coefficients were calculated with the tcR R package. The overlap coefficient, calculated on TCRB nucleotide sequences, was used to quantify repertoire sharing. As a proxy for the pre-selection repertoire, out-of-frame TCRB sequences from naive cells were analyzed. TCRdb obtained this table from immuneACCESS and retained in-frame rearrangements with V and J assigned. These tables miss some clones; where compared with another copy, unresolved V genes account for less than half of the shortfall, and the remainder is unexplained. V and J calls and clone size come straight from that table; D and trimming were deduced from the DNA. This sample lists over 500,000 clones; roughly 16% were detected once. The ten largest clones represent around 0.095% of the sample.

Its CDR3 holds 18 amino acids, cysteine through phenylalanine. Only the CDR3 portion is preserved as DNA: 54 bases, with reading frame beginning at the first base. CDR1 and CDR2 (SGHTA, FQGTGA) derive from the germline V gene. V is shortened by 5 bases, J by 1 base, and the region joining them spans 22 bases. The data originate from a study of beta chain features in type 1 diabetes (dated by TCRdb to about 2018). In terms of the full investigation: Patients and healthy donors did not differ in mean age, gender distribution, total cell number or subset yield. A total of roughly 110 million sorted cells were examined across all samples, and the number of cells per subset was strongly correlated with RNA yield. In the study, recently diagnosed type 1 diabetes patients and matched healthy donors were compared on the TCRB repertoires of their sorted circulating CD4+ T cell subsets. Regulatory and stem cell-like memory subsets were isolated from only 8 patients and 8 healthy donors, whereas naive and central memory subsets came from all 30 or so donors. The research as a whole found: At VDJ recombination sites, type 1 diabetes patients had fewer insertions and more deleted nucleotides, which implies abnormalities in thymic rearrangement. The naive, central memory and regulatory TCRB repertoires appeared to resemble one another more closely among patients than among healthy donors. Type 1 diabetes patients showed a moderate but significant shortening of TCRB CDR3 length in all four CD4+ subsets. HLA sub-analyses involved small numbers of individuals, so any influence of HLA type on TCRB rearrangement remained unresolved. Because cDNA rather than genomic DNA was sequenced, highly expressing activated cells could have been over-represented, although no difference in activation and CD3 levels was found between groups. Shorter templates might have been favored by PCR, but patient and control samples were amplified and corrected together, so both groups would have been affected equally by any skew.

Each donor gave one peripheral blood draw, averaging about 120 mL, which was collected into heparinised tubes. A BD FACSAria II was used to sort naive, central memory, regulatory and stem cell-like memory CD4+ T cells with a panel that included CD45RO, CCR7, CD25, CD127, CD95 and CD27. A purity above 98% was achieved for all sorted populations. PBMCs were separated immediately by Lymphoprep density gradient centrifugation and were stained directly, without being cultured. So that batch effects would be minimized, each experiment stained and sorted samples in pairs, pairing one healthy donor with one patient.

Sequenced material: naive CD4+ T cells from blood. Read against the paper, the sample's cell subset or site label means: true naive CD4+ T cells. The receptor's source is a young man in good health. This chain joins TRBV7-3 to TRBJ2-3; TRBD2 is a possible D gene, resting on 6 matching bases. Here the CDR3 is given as CASSQPTTGGVGTDTQYF. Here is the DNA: TGTGCCAGCAGCCAACCGACAACCGGGGGAGTTGGCACAGATACGCAGTATTTT.